Included here is one T cell receptor beta chain sequence, with context. The antigen remains undetermined. The sample originates from a study of shared clonotypes between healthy human individuals. General study findings and limits: Rarefaction showed sorted-subset sequencing was incomplete despite large depth.

It was across several immunoSEQ plates that each subset's genomic DNA was evenly split. Assay: immunoSEQ multiplex PCR; the TCRdb copy retains only in-frame clones and omits some. The table includes around 980,000 clones, approximately 78% detected once. This CDR3 is 12 amino acids long. The V and J ends lost 5 bases and 8 bases respectively, with 10 bases between them. Germline CDR1 reads MNHNY; CDR2 reads SVGAGI (reference sequence). V and J are TRBV6-6 and TRBJ2-1, with a weak D call TRBD1 (5 bases). Sequencing used memory CD4+ T cells from PBMCs. The subset: CD45RA-negative fraction. The sequence was collected from a man between 18 and 35 years old in good health. Some clones in this sample may be carry-over from other donors' samples. CDR3 DNA sequence: TGTGCCAGCAGTATACAAGGGGATGAGCAGTTCTTC. It codes for CASSIQGDEQFF.